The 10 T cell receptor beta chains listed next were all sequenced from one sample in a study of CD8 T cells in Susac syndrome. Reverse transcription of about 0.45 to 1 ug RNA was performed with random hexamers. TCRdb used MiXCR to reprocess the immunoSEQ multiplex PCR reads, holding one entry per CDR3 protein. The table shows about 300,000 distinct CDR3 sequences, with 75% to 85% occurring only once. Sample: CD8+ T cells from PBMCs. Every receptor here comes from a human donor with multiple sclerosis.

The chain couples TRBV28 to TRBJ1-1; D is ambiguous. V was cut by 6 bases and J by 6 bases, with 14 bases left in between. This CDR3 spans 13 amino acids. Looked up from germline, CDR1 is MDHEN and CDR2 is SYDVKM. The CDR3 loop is CASRIPPGPEAFF. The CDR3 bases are TGTGCCAGCAGGATCCCCCCTGGGCCTGAAGCTTTCTTT. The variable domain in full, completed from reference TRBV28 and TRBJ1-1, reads DVKVTQSSRYLVKRTGEKVFLECVQDMDHENMFWYRQDPGLGLRLIYFSYDVKMKEKGDIPEGYSVSREKKERFSLILESASTNQTSMYLCASRIPPGPEAFFGQGTRLTVV.

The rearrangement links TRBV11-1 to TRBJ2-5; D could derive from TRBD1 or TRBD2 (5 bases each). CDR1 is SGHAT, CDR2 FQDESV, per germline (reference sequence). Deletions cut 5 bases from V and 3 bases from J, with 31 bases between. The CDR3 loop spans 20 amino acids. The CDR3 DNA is TGTGCCAGCAGCCCCTGGGACGGTTTATCCCGCTCGTCGGTGGAAGAGACCCAGTACTTC. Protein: CASSPWDGLSRSSVEETQYF.

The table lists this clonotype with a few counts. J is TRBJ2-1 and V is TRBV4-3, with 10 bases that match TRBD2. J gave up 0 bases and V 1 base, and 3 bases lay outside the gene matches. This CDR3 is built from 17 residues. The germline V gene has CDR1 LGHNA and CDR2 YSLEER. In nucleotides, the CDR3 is TGCGCCAGCAGCCAAGCAGCTAGCGGGAGCTCCTACAATGAGCAGTTCTTC. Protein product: CASSQAASGSSYNEQFF.

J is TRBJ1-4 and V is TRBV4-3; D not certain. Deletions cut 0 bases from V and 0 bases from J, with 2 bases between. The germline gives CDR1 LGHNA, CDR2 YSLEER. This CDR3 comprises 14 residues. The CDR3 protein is CASSQDATNEKLFF. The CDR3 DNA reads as TGCGCCAGCAGCCAAGATGCAACTAATGAAAAACTGTTTTTT.

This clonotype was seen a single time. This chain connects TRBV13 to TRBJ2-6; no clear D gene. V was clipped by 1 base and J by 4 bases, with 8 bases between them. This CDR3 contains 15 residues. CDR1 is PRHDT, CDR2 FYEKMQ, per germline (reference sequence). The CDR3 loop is CASSLEGPGANVLTF. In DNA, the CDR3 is TGTGCCAGCAGCTTAGAAGGGCCAGGGGCCAACGTCCTGACTTTC.

CDR3 amino acids: CASSLWTGKNTIYF. As DNA, the CDR3 is TGTGCCAGCAGCTTGTGGACAGGGAAGAACACCATATATTTT. The gene calls are TRBV5-8 and TRBJ1-3, with 8 bases identical to TRBD1. The CDR3 loop spans 14 amino acids. The germline V gene encodes CDR1 SGHTS and CDR2 YDEGEE. The junction had 4 bases not matched to a gene; V was cut back by 1 base and J by 7 bases. The full variable domain, in which reference TRBV5-8 and TRBJ1-3 provide the parts outside the CDR3, is EAGVTQSPTHLIKTRGQQATLRCSPISGHTSVYWYQQALGLGLQFLLWYDEGEERNRGNFPPRFSGRQFPNYSSELNVNALELEDSALYLCASSLWTGKNTIYFGEGSWLTVV.

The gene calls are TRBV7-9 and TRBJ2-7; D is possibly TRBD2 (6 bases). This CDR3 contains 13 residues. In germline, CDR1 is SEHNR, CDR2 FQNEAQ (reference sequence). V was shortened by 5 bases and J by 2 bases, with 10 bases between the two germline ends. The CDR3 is CASSPVAAYEQYF. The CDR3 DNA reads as TGTGCCAGCAGCCCCGTAGCGGCCTACGAGCAGTACTTC.

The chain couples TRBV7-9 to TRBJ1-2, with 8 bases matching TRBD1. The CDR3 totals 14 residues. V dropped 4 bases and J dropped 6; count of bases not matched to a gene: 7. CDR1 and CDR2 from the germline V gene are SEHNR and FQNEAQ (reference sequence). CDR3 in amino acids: CASSSQTGADGYTF. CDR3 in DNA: TGTGCCAGCAGCTCCCAGACAGGGGCGGATGGCTACACCTTC. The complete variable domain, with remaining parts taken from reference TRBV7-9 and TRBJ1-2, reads DTGVSQNPRHKITKRGQNVTFRCDPISEHNRLYWYRQTLGQGPEFLTYFQNEAQLEKSRLLSDRFSAERPKGSFSTLEIQRTEQGDSAMYLCASSSQTGADGYTFGSGTRLTVV.

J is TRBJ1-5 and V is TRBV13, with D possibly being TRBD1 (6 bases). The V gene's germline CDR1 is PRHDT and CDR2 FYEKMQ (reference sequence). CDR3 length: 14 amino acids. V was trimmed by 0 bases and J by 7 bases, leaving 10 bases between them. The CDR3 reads CASSLGQGLQPQHF. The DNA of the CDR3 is TGTGCCAGCAGCTTAGGCCAGGGGCTGCAGCCCCAGCATTTT. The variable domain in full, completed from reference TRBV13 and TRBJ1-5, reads AAGVIQSPRHLIKEKRETATLKCYPIPRHDTVYWYQQGPGQDPQFLISFYEKMQSDKGSIPDRFSAQQFSDYHSELNMSSLELGDSALYFCASSLGQGLQPQHFGDGTRLSIL.

CDR3 nucleotides: TGTGCCTGGGGAGGGGGACTAGGCGGCGCAGATACGCAGTATTTT. Translating gives CAWGGGLGGADTQYF. This sequence joins TRBV30 and TRBJ2-3; 8 nucleotides match TRBD2. V gave up 5 bases and J gave up 4 bases; unmatched junction bases: 11. Germline V gene lookup returns CDR1 GTSNPN and CDR2 SVGIG (reference sequence). The CDR3 loop spans 15 amino acids.